Reported below is one T cell receptor beta chain. The target antigen is unknown. The data derive from a study of T cells expressing NK-cell markers. Study observations and caveats: Expanded NKG2C+ T cell clones were not confirmed as HCMV-specific.

Germline V gene data show CDR1 as SGHNT and CDR2 as YYREEE (reference sequence). The CDR3 length is 16 residues. TCR beta cDNA was generated via 5'RACE template switching incorporating UMIs. One entry per CDR3 protein, without DNA, is what TCRdb gives after re-calling the 5' RACE reads. The sample table sets out 120,000 to 150,000 distinct CDR3 sequences. The sequence was obtained from a man aged 18 to 30 in good health. The V and J genes are TRBV5-4 and TRBJ2-2; no DNA is available, so the TRBD1 call from TCRdb remains unchecked. Sequenced input: blood T cells: a sorted CD56 or NKG2C T cell subset, CD4+ or CD8+ T cells, or bulk PBMC T cells (not recorded which). The CDR3 loop reads CASSPRQGLNTGELFF.